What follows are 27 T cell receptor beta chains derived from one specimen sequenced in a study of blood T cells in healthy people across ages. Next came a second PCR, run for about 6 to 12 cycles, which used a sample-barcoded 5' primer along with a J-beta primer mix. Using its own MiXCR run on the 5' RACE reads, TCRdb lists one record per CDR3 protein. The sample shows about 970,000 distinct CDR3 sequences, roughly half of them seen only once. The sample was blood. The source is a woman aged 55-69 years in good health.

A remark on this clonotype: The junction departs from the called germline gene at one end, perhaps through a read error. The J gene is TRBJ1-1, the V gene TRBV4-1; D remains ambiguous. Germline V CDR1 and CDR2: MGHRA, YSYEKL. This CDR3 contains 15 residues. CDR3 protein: CTSSQVASLAGYAFF. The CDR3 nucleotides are TGCACCAGCAGCCAAGTGGCCAGTTTGGCAGGCTACGCTTTCTTT.

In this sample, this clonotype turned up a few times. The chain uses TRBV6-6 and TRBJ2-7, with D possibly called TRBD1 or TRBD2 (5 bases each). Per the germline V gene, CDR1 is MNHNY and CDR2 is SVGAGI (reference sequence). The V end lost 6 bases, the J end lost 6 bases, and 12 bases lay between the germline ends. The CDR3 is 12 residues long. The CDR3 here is CASSGQGPEQYF. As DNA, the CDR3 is TGTGCCAGCAGCGGGCAGGGACCCGAGCAGTACTTC.

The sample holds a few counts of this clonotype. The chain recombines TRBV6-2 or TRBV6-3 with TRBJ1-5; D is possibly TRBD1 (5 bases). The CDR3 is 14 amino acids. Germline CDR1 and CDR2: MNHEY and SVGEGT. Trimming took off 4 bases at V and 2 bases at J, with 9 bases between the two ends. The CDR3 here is CASSFTGGNQPQHF. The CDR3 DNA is TGTGCCAGCAGTTTTACAGGCGGCAATCAGCCCCAGCATTTT.

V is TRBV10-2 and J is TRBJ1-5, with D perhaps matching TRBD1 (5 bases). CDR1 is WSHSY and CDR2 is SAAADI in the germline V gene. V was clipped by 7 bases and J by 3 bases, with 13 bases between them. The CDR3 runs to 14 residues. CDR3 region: CASTREGVNQPQHF. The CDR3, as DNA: TGCGCCAGCACAAGGGAAGGGGTCAATCAGCCCCAGCATTTT.

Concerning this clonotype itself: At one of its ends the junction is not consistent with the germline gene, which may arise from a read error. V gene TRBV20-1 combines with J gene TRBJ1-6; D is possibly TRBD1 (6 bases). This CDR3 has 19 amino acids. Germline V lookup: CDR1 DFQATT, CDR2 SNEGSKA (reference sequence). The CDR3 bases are TGCAGTGCTGGAGGGATTTATACAGGGACGAACTCCGATAATTCACCCCTCCACTTT. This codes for CSAGGIYTGTNSDNSPLHF.

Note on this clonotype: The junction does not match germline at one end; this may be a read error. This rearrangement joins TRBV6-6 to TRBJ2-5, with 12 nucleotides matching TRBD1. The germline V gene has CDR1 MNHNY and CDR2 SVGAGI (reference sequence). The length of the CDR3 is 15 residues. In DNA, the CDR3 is TGTACCAGCAGGCTGGGGACAGGGGGCCTACAGACCCAGTACTTC. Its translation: CTSRLGTGGLQTQYF.

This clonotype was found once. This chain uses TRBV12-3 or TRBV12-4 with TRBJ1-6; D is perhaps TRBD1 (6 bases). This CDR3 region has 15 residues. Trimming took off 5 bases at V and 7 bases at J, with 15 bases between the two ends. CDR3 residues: CASSPPGGPNSPLHF. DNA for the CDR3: TGTGCCAGCAGTCCCCCGGGGGGCCCCAATTCACCCCTCCACTTT.

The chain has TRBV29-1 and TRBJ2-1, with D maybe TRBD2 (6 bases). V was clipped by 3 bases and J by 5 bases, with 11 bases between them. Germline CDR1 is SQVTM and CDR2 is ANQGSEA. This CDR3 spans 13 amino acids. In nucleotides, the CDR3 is TGCAGCGTTGAGGCGGGGATGGACAATGAGCAGTTCTTC. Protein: CSVEAGMDNEQFF.

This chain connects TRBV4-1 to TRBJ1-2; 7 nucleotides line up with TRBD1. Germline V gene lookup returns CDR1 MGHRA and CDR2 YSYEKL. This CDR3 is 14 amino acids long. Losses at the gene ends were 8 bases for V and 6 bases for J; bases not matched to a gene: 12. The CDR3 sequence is CASGRGDSPNGYTF. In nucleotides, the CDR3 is TGCGCCAGCGGCCGAGGGGACAGCCCGAATGGCTACACCTTC.

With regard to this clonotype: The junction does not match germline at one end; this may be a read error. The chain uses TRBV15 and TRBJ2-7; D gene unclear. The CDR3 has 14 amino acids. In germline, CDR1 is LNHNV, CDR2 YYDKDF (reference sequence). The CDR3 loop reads CATSRGGTSHEQYF. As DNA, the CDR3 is TGTGCCACCAGCAGAGGGGGAACCTCCCACGAGCAGTACTTC. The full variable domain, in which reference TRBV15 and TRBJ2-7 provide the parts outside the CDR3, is DAMVIQNPRYQVTQFGKPVTLSCSQTLNHNVMYWYQQKSSQAPKLLFHYYDKDFNNEADTPDNFQSRRPNTSFCFLDIRSPGLGDTAMYLCATSRGGTSHEQYFGPGTRLTVT.

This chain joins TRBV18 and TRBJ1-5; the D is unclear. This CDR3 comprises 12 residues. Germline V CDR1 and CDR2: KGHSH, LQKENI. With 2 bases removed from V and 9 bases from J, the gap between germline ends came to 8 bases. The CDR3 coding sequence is TGTGCCAGCTCACCAGCGGAGGGGCCCCAGCATTTT. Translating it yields CASSPAEGPQHF.

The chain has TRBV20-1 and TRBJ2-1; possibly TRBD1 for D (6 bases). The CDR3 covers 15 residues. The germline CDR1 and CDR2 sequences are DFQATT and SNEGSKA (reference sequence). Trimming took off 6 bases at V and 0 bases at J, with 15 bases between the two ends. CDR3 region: CSAQPRGSSYNEQFF. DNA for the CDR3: TGCAGTGCCCAACCTAGGGGGAGCTCCTACAATGAGCAGTTCTTC.

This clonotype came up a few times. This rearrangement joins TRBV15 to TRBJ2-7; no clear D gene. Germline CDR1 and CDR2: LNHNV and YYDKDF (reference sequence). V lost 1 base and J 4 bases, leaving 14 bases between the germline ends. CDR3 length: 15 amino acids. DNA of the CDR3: TGTGCCACCAGCAGAGCCTCGGCGGTGGGGTACGAGCAGTACTTC. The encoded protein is CATSRASAVGYEQYF.

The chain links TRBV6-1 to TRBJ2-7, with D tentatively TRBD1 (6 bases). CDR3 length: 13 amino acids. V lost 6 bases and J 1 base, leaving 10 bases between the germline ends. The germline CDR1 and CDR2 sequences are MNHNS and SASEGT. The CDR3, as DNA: TGTGCCAGCAGGGCACAGGGATCCTACGAGCAGTACTTC. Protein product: CASRAQGSYEQYF.

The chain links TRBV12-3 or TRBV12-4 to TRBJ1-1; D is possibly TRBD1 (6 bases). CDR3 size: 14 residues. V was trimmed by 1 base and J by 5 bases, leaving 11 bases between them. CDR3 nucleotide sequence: TGTGCCAGCAGTTTAGGGCAAAGGGGGACTGAAGCTTTCTTT. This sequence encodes CASSLGQRGTEAFF.

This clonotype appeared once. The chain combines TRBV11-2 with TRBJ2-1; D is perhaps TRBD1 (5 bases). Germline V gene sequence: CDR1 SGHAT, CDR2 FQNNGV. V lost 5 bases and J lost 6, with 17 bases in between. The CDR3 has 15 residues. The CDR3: CASSRWGELLNEQFF. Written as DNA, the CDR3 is TGTGCCAGCAGCCGCTGGGGCGAGCTCCTCAATGAGCAGTTCTTC.

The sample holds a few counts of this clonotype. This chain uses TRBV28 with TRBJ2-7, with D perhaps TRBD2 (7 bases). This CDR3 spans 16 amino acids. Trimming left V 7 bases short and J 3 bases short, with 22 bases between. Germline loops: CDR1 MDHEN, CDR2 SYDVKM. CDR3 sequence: CASNKKGEGLLYEQYF. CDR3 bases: TGTGCCAGCAATAAGAAGGGGGAGGGCCTCCTCTACGAGCAGTACTTC.

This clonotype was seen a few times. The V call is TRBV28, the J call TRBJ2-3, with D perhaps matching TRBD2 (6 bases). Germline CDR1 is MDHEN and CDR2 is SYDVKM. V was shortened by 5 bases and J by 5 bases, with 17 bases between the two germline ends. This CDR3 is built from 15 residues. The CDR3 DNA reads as TGTGCCAGCAGTCGCCCGGGGGTCTTAGGAGATACGCAGTATTTT. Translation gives CASSRPGVLGDTQYF.

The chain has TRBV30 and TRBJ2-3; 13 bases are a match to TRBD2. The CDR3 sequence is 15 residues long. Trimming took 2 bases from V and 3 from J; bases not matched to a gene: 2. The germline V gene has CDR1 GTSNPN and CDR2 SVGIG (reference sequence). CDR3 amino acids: CAWSSTSGRTDTQYF. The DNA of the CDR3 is TGTGCCTGGAGTTCGACTAGCGGGAGGACAGATACGCAGTATTTT.

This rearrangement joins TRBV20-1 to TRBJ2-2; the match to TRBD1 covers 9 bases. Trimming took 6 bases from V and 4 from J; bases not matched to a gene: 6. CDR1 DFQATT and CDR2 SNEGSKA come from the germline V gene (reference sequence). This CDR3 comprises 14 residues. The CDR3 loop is CSAFGTGRTGELFF. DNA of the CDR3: TGCAGTGCCTTTGGGACAGGGCGCACCGGGGAGCTGTTTTTT.

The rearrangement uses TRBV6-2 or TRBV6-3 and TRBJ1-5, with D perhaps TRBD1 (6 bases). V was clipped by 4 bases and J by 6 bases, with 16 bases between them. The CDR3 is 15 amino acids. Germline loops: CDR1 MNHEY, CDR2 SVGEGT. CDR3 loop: CASSSPQGGSQPQHF. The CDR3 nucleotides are TGTGCCAGCAGTTCTCCACAGGGAGGTAGTCAGCCCCAGCATTTT.

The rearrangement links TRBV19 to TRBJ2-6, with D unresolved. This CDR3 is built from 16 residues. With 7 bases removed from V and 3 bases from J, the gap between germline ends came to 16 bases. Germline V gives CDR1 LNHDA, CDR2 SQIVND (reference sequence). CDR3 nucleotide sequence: TGTGCCAGTAAAGAACGTACCCCCTTTGGGGCCAACGTCCTGACTTTC. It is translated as CASKERTPFGANVLTF.

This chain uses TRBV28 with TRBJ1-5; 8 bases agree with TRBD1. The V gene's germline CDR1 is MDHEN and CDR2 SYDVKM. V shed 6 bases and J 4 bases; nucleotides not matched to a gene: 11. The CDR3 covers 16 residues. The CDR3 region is CASRPTGAGLNQPQHF. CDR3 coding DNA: TGTGCCAGCAGGCCGACAGGGGCCGGTCTTAATCAGCCCCAGCATTTT.

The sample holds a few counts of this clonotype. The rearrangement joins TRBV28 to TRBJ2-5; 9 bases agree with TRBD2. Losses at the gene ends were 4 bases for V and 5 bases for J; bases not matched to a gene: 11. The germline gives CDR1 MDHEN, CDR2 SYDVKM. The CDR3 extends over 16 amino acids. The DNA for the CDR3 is TGTGCCAGCAGTTCCCTGATCGCGGGAGGGCCGGAGACCCAGTACTTC. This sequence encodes CASSSLIAGGPETQYF. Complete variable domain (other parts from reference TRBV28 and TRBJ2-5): DVKVTQSSRYLVKRTGEKVFLECVQDMDHENMFWYRQDPGLGLRLIYFSYDVKMKEKGDIPEGYSVSREKKERFSLILESASTNQTSMYLCASSSLIAGGPETQYFGPGTRLLVL.

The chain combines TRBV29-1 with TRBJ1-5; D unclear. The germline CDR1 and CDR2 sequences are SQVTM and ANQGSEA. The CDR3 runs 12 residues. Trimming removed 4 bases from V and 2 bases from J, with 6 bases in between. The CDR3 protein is CSVVDGNQPQHF. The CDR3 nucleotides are TGCAGCGTTGTTGATGGCAATCAGCCCCAGCATTTT.

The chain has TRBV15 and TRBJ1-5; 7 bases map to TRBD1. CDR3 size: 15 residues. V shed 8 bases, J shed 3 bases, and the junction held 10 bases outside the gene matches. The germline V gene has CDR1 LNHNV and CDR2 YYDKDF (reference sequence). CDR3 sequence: CATLKGRGINQPQHF. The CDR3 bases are TGTGCCACCCTCAAGGGCAGGGGGATCAATCAGCCCCAGCATTTT.

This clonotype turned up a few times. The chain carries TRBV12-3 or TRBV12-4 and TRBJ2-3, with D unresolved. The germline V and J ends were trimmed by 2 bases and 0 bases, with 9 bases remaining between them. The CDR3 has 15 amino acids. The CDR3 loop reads CASSLSVSSTDTQYF. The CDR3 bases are TGTGCCAGCAGTTTAAGTGTGAGCAGCACAGATACGCAGTATTTT.